The rows below give T cell receptor beta chains drawn from one sample of a study of Ad26.COV2.S vaccination and SARS-CoV-2 variants. Some clones are missing from TCRdb's copy, which holds only in-frame ones; the method was immunoSEQ multiplex PCR. The sample records around 370,000 clones, roughly nine tenths being singletons. The sample was peripheral blood, taken after recovery from COVID-19. These receptors all stem from a human donor who had recovered from COVID-19. The CDR3 runs from the conserved cysteine through the conserved F or W. A D gene is named only where the DNA matches it firmly. A clone size is listed for some rows: how often the clone was seen (once, few, many), or a class if it is expanded.

TRBV5-1	TRBD2	TRBJ2-5	NA	14	TGCGCCAGCAGCAGCGGGACTAGCCGGGAGACCCAGTACTTC	CASSSGTSRETQYF
TRBV6-4	NA	TRBJ2-6	NA	13	TGTGCCAGCAGTGACTCCGGGGCCAACGTCCTGACTTTC	CASSDSGANVLTF
TRBV2	NA	TRBJ1-3	once	16	TGTGCCAGCAGTGAAACGGGTGTTACCTCTGGAAACACCATATATTTT	CASSETGVTSGNTIYF
TRBV4-2	TRBD2	TRBJ2-3	NA	19	TGTGCCAGCAGCCAAGCACCAGGGTACCGGGACTACGTCACAGATACGCAGTATTTT	CASSQAPGYRDYVTDTQYF
TRBV9	NA	TRBJ1-1	NA	15	TGTGCCAGCAGCGTAGAGCAGGGTTCGATCACTGAAGCTTTCTTT	CASSVEQGSITEAFF
TRBV3-1/TRBV3-2	TRBD2	TRBJ2-5	NA	16	TGTGCCAGCAGACTAGCGGGGGGGCCTAGTGGTGAGACCCAGTACTTC	CASRLAGGPSGETQYF
TRBV6-5	NA	TRBJ1-3	NA	14	TGTGCCAGCATTGGGCAGGCCTCTGGAAACACCATATATTTT	CASIGQASGNTIYF
TRBV6-2/TRBV6-3	NA	TRBJ1-5	once	15	TGTGCCAGCAGTTACGCCGGGCCAAGGGGGCAGCCCCAGCATTTT	CASSYAGPRGQPQHF
TRBV18	NA	TRBJ1-5	NA	14	TGTGCCAGCTCACCGTACGGGTCGAATCAGCCCCAGCATTTT	CASSPYGSNQPQHF
TRBV5-1	NA	TRBJ1-2	NA	15	TGCGCCAGCAGCTTGACTCCCAATTATCACTATGGCTACACCTTC	CASSLTPNYHYGYTF
TRBV9	NA	TRBJ1-6	NA	15	TGTGCCAGCAGCGTAGGCAGGGGTACGGGTTCACCCCTCCACTTT	CASSVGRGTGSPLHF
TRBV19	NA	TRBJ2-3	NA	13	TGTGCCAGTAGTAACCCCCAGGGAGGTGTGCAGTATTTT	CASSNPQGGVQYF
TRBV7-3	NA	TRBJ2-5	once	15	TGTGCCAGCAGCGAGACAGATACGGAGCAAGAGACCCAGTACTTC	CASSETDTEQETQYF
TRBV7-9	TRBD2	TRBJ2-3	NA	17	TGTGCCAGCAGCTTATCGGGAGGAAGGCCTAGCACAGATACGCAGTATTTT	CASSLSGGRPSTDTQYF
TRBV29-1	TRBD1	TRBJ1-1	NA	15	TGCAGCGTTGACAGGGGGCGAAGCAGTCGTACTGAAGCTTTCTTT	CSVDRGRSSRTEAFF
TRBV3-1/TRBV3-2	TRBD2	TRBJ2-3	NA	17	TGTGCCAGCAGCCAAGTACCGACTAGCTCAGGCACAGATACGCAGTATTTT	CASSQVPTSSGTDTQYF
TRBV6-5	NA	TRBJ2-3	NA	15	TGTGCCAGCAGTTACACCGGCGGCCGGGCAGATACGCAGTATTTT	CASSYTGGRADTQYF
TRBV7-9	TRBD1	TRBJ2-6	NA	16	TGTGCCAGCAGCAGATACAGGGGGACTGGGGCCAACGTCCTGACTTTC	CASSRYRGTGANVLTF
TRBV12-3/TRBV12-4	NA	TRBJ2-3	NA	13	TGTGCCAGCCTCGGGGGGCCCCCAGATACGCAGTATTTT	CASLGGPPDTQYF
TRBV11-2	NA	TRBJ1-4	NA	17	TGTGCCAGCAGCTTTCCCACACCCCAAGCAACTAATGAAAAACTGTTTTTT	CASSFPTPQATNEKLFF
TRBV19	TRBD1	TRBJ1-1	NA	11	TGTGCCGGGAAAAGGGACAGTGAAGCTTTCTTT	CAGKRDSEAFF
TRBV5-8	NA	TRBJ2-5	NA	15	TGTGCCAGCAGCAGTGGTAGCGGATTAAAAGAGACCCAGTACTTC	CASSSGSGLKETQYF
TRBV29-1	TRBD2	TRBJ2-1	NA	12	TGCAGCGTTGCCGGGACTAGCGATGAGCAGTTCTTC	CSVAGTSDEQFF
TRBV2	TRBD1	TRBJ2-5	NA	16	TGTGCCAGCAGTGTGGTTTGGACAGGGGGCCGAGAGACCCAGTACTTC	CASSVVWTGGRETQYF
TRBV3-1/TRBV3-2	NA	TRBJ2-1	NA	15	TGTGCCAGCAGCCAACGGGGGAGCCTCGACAATGAGCAGTTCTTC	CASSQRGSLDNEQFF
TRBV28	NA	TRBJ1-2	NA	15	TGTGCCAGCAGTTTATTGGCAGGGCAGGGCTATGGCTACACCTTC	CASSLLAGQGYGYTF
TRBV7-3	NA	TRBJ1-1	NA	13	TGTGCCAGCAGCTTACAGGGGAGGACTGAAGCTTTCTTT	CASSLQGRTEAFF
TRBV9	NA	TRBJ1-2	NA	14	TGTGCCAGCAGCGTAGCTGTGGTCGGGGGTGGCTACACCTTC	CASSVAVVGGGYTF
TRBV19	NA	TRBJ1-5	once	15	TGTGCCAGTAGTATGGGAAAGGCGGGCAATCAGCCCCAGCATTTT	CASSMGKAGNQPQHF
TRBV19	NA	TRBJ1-2	NA	15	TGTGCCACCCTGTTCAGAGTGGGGTCGTACTATGGCTACACCTTC	CATLFRVGSYYGYTF
TRBV10-2	TRBD2	TRBJ2-3	NA	15	TGCGCCAGTCTAGCGGGGGCCTTTAGCACAGATACGCAGTATTTT	CASLAGAFSTDTQYF
TRBV18	TRBD1	TRBJ1-2	NA	15	TGTGCCAGCTCACCCTGGGACAGGGTCCCCTATGGCTACACCTTC	CASSPWDRVPYGYTF
TRBV10-3	TRBD1	TRBJ1-6	once	15	TGTGCCATCAGAAGGACAGGGCAGGGGAATTCACCCCTCCACTTT	CAIRRTGQGNSPLHF
TRBV5-6	NA	TRBJ1-5	NA	13	TGTGCCAGCAGCCGCCTAGACACCTTAGCCCAGCATTTT	CASSRLDTLAQHF
TRBV9	NA	TRBJ1-2	NA	15	TGTGCCAGCAGCCTTGCGGGAAGCAATTTCTATGGCTACACCTTC	CASSLAGSNFYGYTF
TRBV29-1	NA	TRBJ1-1	NA	13	TGCAGCGTTGTGAGAGGGGCGAACACTGAAGCTTTCTTT	CSVVRGANTEAFF
TRBV11-2	NA	TRBJ2-3	NA	15	TGTGCCAGCAGGGGCACAGGGAAGGAGGGGGATACGCAGTATTTT	CASRGTGKEGDTQYF
TRBV3-1/TRBV3-2	TRBD2	TRBJ2-2	NA	16	TGTGCCAGCAGCCAAGTGACGCGGGGGGGGTCCGGGGAGCTGTTTTTT	CASSQVTRGGSGELFF
TRBV11-2	TRBD1	TRBJ2-1	NA	15	TGTGCCAGCAGCCCCCGGCGGACAGGGGGCAATGAGCAGTTCTTC	CASSPRRTGGNEQFF
TRBV21-1	NA	TRBJ1-2	NA	13	TGTGCCAGCAGCCCCCACAGGGACTCTGGCTACACCTTC	CASSPHRDSGYTF
TRBV12-3/TRBV12-4	NA	TRBJ1-1	NA	12	TGTGCCAGCAGCCCCGGAGTAACTGAAGCTTTCTTT	CASSPGVTEAFF
TRBV12-2	NA	TRBJ2-2	NA	15	TGTGCAAGTCGCTCGGCGGGACAGGACACCGGGGAGCTGTTTTTT	CASRSAGQDTGELFF
TRBV19	NA	TRBJ1-2	NA	12	TGTGCCAGTAGTATGGTGCAGAGCGGCTACACCTTC	CASSMVQSGYTF
TRBV6-1	NA	TRBJ2-7	NA	16	TGTGCCAGCAGTGAAATTAAGGCGGGACCAACCTACGAGCAGTACTTC	CASSEIKAGPTYEQYF
TRBV12-5	NA	TRBJ1-3	NA	16	TGTGCTAGTGGTTTGTACGCGGGATTGTCTGGAAACACCATATATTTT	CASGLYAGLSGNTIYF
TRBV6-5	NA	TRBJ2-7	NA	11	TGTGCCAGCAGTCAGACCTACGAGCAGTACTTC	CASSQTYEQYF
TRBV20-1	NA	TRBJ2-7	NA	10	TGCATTGGGCTGGACTACGAGCAGTACTTC	CIGLDYEQYF
TRBV27	NA	TRBJ2-5	NA	19	TGTGCCAGCAGTTTAAGGTGGCAGGGAGAACCGCCGTCTCAAGAGACCCAGTACTTC	CASSLRWQGEPPSQETQYF